The rows below give T cell receptor beta chains drawn from one sample of a study of T-cell memory formation after mild COVID-19. In TCRdb, the 5' RACE reads were re-called with MiXCR into one record per CDR3 protein. The sample contains 30,000 to 50,000 distinct CDR3 sequences, 5% to 7% of which appear only once. The sequenced sample consisted of PBMCs or a T cell subset sorted from them (not recorded which). These receptors were collected from an adult who had mild COVID-19 (a few samples of this study predate the infection). Cell type and time point are not known. Each CDR3 is given with its conserved first and last residue. Each record gives: J gene, D gene, clone size, V gene, CDR3 DNA, CDR3 protein. A D gene is named only where the DNA matches it firmly. The size entry is marked missing in some rows and otherwise reads once, few, many or a size class.

TRBJ1-1	NA	many	TRBV12-3/TRBV12-4	TGTGCCAGCAGTTCCAAACAGGGTGGGTTGGATGAAGCTTTCTTT	CASSSKQGGLDEAFF
TRBJ1-1	TRBD1	many	TRBV7-2	TGTGCCAGCAGACTGACAGGGATGAACACTGAAGCTTTCTTT	CASRLTGMNTEAFF
TRBJ2-1	NA	many	TRBV7-8	TGTGCCAGCAGCTTCTTTCGGTCTCTCTCCTACAATGAGCAGTTCTTC	CASSFFRSLSYNEQFF
TRBJ1-2	NA	many	TRBV4-2	TGTGCCAGCAGCCAAGAATCCGGTTATGGCTACACCTTC	CASSQESGYGYTF
TRBJ1-1	NA	NA	TRBV15	TGTGCCACCAGCTCACCTAGCGGGGCTTTGGAGACTGAAGCTTTCTTT	CATSSPSGALETEAFF
TRBJ1-1	TRBD1	few	TRBV4-2	TGTGCCAGCAGCCCGAGACAGGGGATGATGAACACTGAAGCTTTCTTT	CASSPRQGMMNTEAFF
TRBJ2-1	NA	NA	TRBV7-2	TGTGCCAGCAGCACCCGGACAGCGAGCTCCTACAATGAGCAGTTCTTC	CASSTRTASSYNEQFF
TRBJ2-1	TRBD2	NA	TRBV3-1	TGTGCCAGCAGCCAATTCTTACTAGCGGGGTACAATGAGCAGTTCTTC	CASSQFLLAGYNEQFF
TRBJ2-1	TRBD2	many	TRBV12-3/TRBV12-4	TGTGCCAGCAGTTTAGCCTTAGGTTTTAGCGGGAGGGCTCATGAGCAGTTCTTC	CASSLALGFSGRAHEQFF
TRBJ1-6	TRBD1	few	TRBV6-1	TGTGCCAGCAGTTCGACAGGGCTGCGCTCACCCCTCCACTTT	CASSSTGLRSPLHF
TRBJ1-5	NA	many	TRBV29-1	TGCAGCGTCCCCCGTCCCACCCCCGCGGACAGACGCAATCAGCCCCAGCATTTT	CSVPRPTPADRRNQPQHF
TRBJ1-2	TRBD1	few	TRBV11-2	TGTGCCAGCAGCCCTGGGACAGTAAGAGGCTACACCTTC	CASSPGTVRGYTF
TRBJ2-3	NA	many	TRBV5-1	TGCGCCAGCAGCTTAGGGTCTATCGGGAGCACAGATACGCAGTATTTT	CASSLGSIGSTDTQYF
TRBJ1-1	NA	many	TRBV12-3/TRBV12-4	TGTGCCAGCAGCCGACACGTTGGGGGGGCCACTGAAGCTTTCTTT	CASSRHVGGATEAFF
TRBJ1-2	NA	many	TRBV7-9	TGTGCCAGCAGCCGAGGCTTTGGGAGGGCCCGAAACTATGGCTACACCTTC	CASSRGFGRARNYGYTF
TRBJ2-1	TRBD2	many	TRBV7-9	TGTGCCAGCAGCTTGGGCGGGGGTCCCTACAATGAGCAGTTCTTC	CASSLGGGPYNEQFF
TRBJ2-2	TRBD2	NA	TRBV13	TGTGCCAGCAGCCCGGGACTAGCGGTCACCGGGGAGCTGTTTTTT	CASSPGLAVTGELFF
TRBJ1-5	NA	many	TRBV5-5	TGTGCCAGCAGCCCGTCCCAGGGTCTTGGCAATCAGCCCCAGCATTTT	CASSPSQGLGNQPQHF
TRBJ1-3	NA	many	TRBV20-1	TGCAGTGCTAGAGTGCAGGGGTTATCACTCTCTGGAAACACCATATATTTT	CSARVQGLSLSGNTIYF
TRBJ1-1	NA	many	TRBV5-1	TGCGCCAGCAGCTTGGATGGGCAGGCGAACACTGAAGCTTTCTTT	CASSLDGQANTEAFF
TRBJ2-3	TRBD1	many	TRBV9	TGTGCCAGCGTCCAGGGTGACAGGGCAGATACGCAGTATTTT	CASVQGDRADTQYF
TRBJ1-2	NA	many	TRBV7-9	TGTGCCAGCAGCTTAGGACAGTTCTATGGCTACACCTTC	CASSLGQFYGYTF
TRBJ2-7	NA	many	TRBV5-5	TGTGCCAGCAGCTTGAGGCTCGGAAACTACGAGCAGTACTTC	CASSLRLGNYEQYF
TRBJ2-2	NA	few	TRBV7-9	TGTGCCAGCGCGCCAACGGGTACAGCGAACACCGGGGAGCTGTTTTTT	CASAPTGTANTGELFF
TRBJ2-7	TRBD1	NA	TRBV19	TGTGCCAGTAGTGTCGCCGGGACAGGTCCCTACGAGCAGTACTTC	CASSVAGTGPYEQYF
TRBJ2-1	NA	few	TRBV5-1	TGCGCCAGCAGCTTGGCCCAGGGATACTCCTACAATGAGCAGTTCTTC	CASSLAQGYSYNEQFF
TRBJ2-7	NA	many	TRBV5-1	TGCGCCAGCCTCACTTCTCGCTCCTACGAGCAGTACTTC	CASLTSRSYEQYF
TRBJ2-3	NA	NA	TRBV24-1	TGTGCCACCAGCCGGACTGGCACAGATACGCAGTATTTT	CATSRTGTDTQYF
TRBJ2-3	NA	many	TRBV12-3/TRBV12-4	TGTGCCAGCAGTCATCGACAGGCCAGCACAGATACGCAGTATTTT	CASSHRQASTDTQYF